Below, 10 T cell receptor beta chains from the same sample are listed, as sequenced in a study of T cell responses to AZD1222 COVID-19 vaccine. The table came from immunoSEQ multiplex PCR; TCRdb's copy has only in-frame clones and leaves some out. The table lists over 150,000 clones, 75% to 95% of them singletons. The material sequenced was peripheral blood, taken on day 0 of AZD1222 vaccination. These receptors all come from an adult in good health.

The CDR3, as DNA: TGTGCCAGCAGCCGCAGGGGTTTTGACTATCAGCCCCAGCATTTT. Residues: CASSRRGFDYQPQHF. The chain recombines TRBV7-2 with TRBJ1-5; maybe TRBD1 (6 bases). Trimming removed 5 bases at V and 5 bases at J, with 16 bases between. This CDR3 comprises 15 residues. CDR1 is SGHTA and CDR2 is FQGNSA in the germline V gene.

The rearrangement joins TRBV2 to TRBJ1-3; D remains ambiguous. The length of the CDR3 is 14 residues. The V gene's germline CDR1 is SNHLY and CDR2 FYNNEI. The V end was cut by 5 bases, the J end by 1 base, with 9 bases between. For the CDR3, the DNA is TGTGCCAGCAGTCGAGAGATTTCTGGAAACACCATATATTTT. Amino acid sequence: CASSREISGNTIYF. The full variable domain, completed using reference TRBV2 and TRBJ1-3, is EPEVTQTPSHQVTQMGQEVILRCVPISNHLYFYWYRQILGQKVEFLVSFYNNEISEKSEIFDDQFSVERPDGSNFTLKIRSTKLEDSAMYFCASSREISGNTIYFGEGSWLTVV.

This clone was counted a single time. The rearrangement uses TRBV6-2 or TRBV6-3 and TRBJ1-3; D call uncertain. V was clipped by 1 base and J by 0 bases, with 13 bases between them. The germline gives CDR1 MNHEY, CDR2 SVGEGT. The CDR3 spans 17 residues. CDR3 protein: CASSYWSPRLSGNTIYF. CDR3 DNA: TGTGCCAGCAGTTACTGGTCCCCACGACTCTCTGGAAACACCATATATTTT.

This sequence joins TRBV27 and TRBJ1-2, with D possibly matching TRBD1 (5 bases). Trimming pared 5 bases from V and 1 base from J, leaving 11 bases between. Germline CDR1 and CDR2: MNHEY and SMNVEV (reference sequence). CDR3 size: 14 residues. DNA of the CDR3: TGTGCCAGCAGTCGGGACGGCTATAACTATGGCTACACCTTC. Amino acid sequence: CASSRDGYNYGYTF.

This clone was seen at least ten times. V usage is TRBV6-5 and J usage is TRBJ2-4; 9 bases line up with TRBD1. The germline gives CDR1 MNHEY, CDR2 SVGAGI. The CDR3 runs 15 residues. V dropped 5 bases and J dropped 13; count of bases not matched to a gene: 15. CDR3 sequence: CASSPFLEGTGSQYF. CDR3 coding DNA: TGTGCCAGCAGTCCTTTTTTGGAGGGGACAGGGTCCCAGTACTTC.

The chain is built from TRBV19 and TRBJ2-1; D is tentatively TRBD1 or TRBD2 (5 bases each). The CDR3 runs to 14 residues. The germline gives CDR1 LNHDA, CDR2 SQIVND (reference sequence). V gave up 10 bases and J gave up 2 bases, with 15 bases separating them. CDR3 coding DNA: TGTGCCACCCATAGGGGACCAACCTACAATGAGCAGTTCTTC. This codes for CATHRGPTYNEQFF.

The gene calls are TRBV19 and TRBJ1-5, with TRBD1 matching over 10 bases. Trimming cost V 8 bases and J 2 bases; bases outside gene matches: 3. CDR1 LNHDA and CDR2 SQIVND come from the germline V gene (reference sequence). The CDR3 sequence is 14 residues long. The chain's CDR3 is CASRQGAGNQPQHF. The CDR3 DNA reads as TGTGCCAGTCGACAGGGGGCGGGCAATCAGCCCCAGCATTTT.

The CDR3 is CASSLARDRRETQYF. DNA of the CDR3: TGTGCCAGCAGCTTGGCTAGGGACAGGAGGGAGACCCAGTACTTC. V and J are TRBV5-8 and TRBJ2-5, with 8 bases lining up with TRBD1. From germline, CDR1 is SGHTS and CDR2 YDEGEE. Germline trimming cut 0 bases from V and 5 bases from J; bases unmatched to any gene: 6. The CDR3 loop spans 15 amino acids.

This sequence joins TRBV2 and TRBJ2-7; tentative D call: TRBD2 (5 bases). Germline-derived CDR1 and CDR2 are SNHLY and FYNNEI. The CDR3 totals 14 residues. Trimming shortened V by 10 bases and J by 0 bases, and 16 bases separated the two germline ends. The CDR3 reads CATLEGSSSYEQYF. The CDR3 DNA sequence: TGTGCCACCCTAGAGGGCAGCTCCTCCTACGAGCAGTACTTC.

The rearrangement uses TRBV30 and TRBJ1-1, with a possible D match to TRBD1 (6 bases). Trimming pared 1 base from V and 11 bases from J, leaving 11 bases between. The V gene's germline CDR1 is GTSNPN and CDR2 SVGIG (reference sequence). This CDR3 contains 11 residues. The CDR3 nucleotides read TGTGCCTGGAGTGACAGGGCGGCCGCTTTCTTT. Its translation is CAWSDRAAAFF. The entire variable domain, with the rest obtained from reference TRBV30 and TRBJ1-1, is as follows: SQTIHQWPATLVQPVGSPLSLECTVEGTSNPNLYWYRQAAGRGLQLLFYSVGIGQISSEVPQNLSASRPQDRQFILSSKKLLLSDSGFYLCAWSDRAAAFFGQGTRLTVV.